The sequence of this TCR beta chain was determined in a study of control samples from healthy donors and cancer patients. Clones were read by immunoSEQ multiplex PCR, and TCRdb kept only the in-frame ones, dropping some. Here the sample spans approximately 150,000 clones, roughly 94% being singletons. The sample was blood. The sequence came from a woman aged 18-29 years in good health.

DNA of the CDR3: TGTGCCAGCAGCTTAGCGGGAGAAGATACGCAGTATTTT. It yields the protein CASSLAGEDTQYF. V usage is TRBV11-2 and J usage is TRBJ2-3; perhaps TRBD2 as D (6 bases). The V gene's germline CDR1 is SGHAT and CDR2 FQNNGV. The CDR3 runs 13 residues. With 1 base removed from V and 5 bases from J, the gap between germline ends came to 7 bases.